Listed below are T cell receptor beta chains from one sample, sequenced in a study of OX40 agonist ivuxolimab in advanced cancers. This table comes from immunoSEQ multiplex PCR, and its TCRdb copy is limited to in-frame clones, with some not included. The sample lists 50,000 or so clones; over 80% were seen once. Sequenced material: CD4+ or CD8+ T cells sorted from blood, taken in a trial of the OX40 agonist ivuxolimab. All receptors come from an adult with an advanced solid tumor such as melanoma, head and neck, liver or kidney cancer. Both conserved end residues are part of each CDR3. D genes are given only for firm matches. Part of the rows lack a size; the others show once, few, many or a class for expanded clones.

>NA|TRBV5-3|TRBJ2-5|NA
TGTGCCAGCAGCTTGGTTGGTCCCGCACAAGAGACCCAGTACTTC
CASSLVGPAQETQYF
>NA|TRBV19|TRBJ2-7|TRBD2
TGTGCCAGTCGAATGGGAGGGGCGGGAGTATCCGAGCAGTACTTC
CASRMGGAGVSEQYF
>few|TRBV15|TRBJ1-3|NA
TGTGCCACCAGCAGGCCAGGGGAGGGAAACACCATATATTTT
CATSRPGEGNTIYF
>NA|TRBV7-8|TRBJ2-7|NA
TGTGCCAGCAGCTTAGTCTCGAGGGGCCACGCCGAGCAGTACTTC
CASSLVSRGHAEQYF
>NA|TRBV27|TRBJ2-7|TRBD2
TGTGCCAGCAGTTTCTTTGGCGGGAGGGTAATCTACGAGCAGTACTTC
CASSFFGGRVIYEQYF
>NA|TRBV28|TRBJ2-3|NA
TGTGCCAGCCTACTAAAAACTAGCACAGATACGCAGTATTTT
CASLLKTSTDTQYF
>NA|TRBV11-3|TRBJ2-5|TRBD2
TGTGCCAGCAGCACGGGACTAGCGGGAGAGTCCCAAGAGACCCAGTACTTC
CASSTGLAGESQETQYF
>NA|TRBV28|TRBJ2-7|TRBD2
TGTGCCAGCAGTTTCGGGACTAGCGGGAGGTACTACGAGCAGTACTTC
CASSFGTSGRYYEQYF
>NA|TRBV30|TRBJ2-1|NA
TGTGCCTGGAGTGTAAGTTTGAGTGAGCAGTTCTTC
CAWSVSLSEQFF
>NA|TRBV5-6|TRBJ2-5|NA
TGTGCCAGCAGCTTGGAGGGTTGGGAGACCCAGTACTTC
CASSLEGWETQYF
>NA|TRBV9|TRBJ2-7|TRBD2
TGTGCCAGCAGCGTAGAAGGGTCAGCGGGACTGTACGAGCAGTACTTC
CASSVEGSAGLYEQYF
>NA|TRBV27|TRBJ2-4|NA
TGTGCCAGCAGCCCACAGACAGTTGAGTTTGGTGCCAAAAACATTCAGTACTTC
CASSPQTVEFGAKNIQYF
>NA|TRBV30|TRBJ1-1|NA
TGTGCCTGGAGCGCGGACTTCAGTACCACTGAAGCTTTCTTT
CAWSADFSTTEAFF
>few|TRBV9|TRBJ1-2|NA
TGTGCCAGCAGCGTAGCAGGTGGGCAGCTCTATGGCTACACCTTC
CASSVAGGQLYGYTF
>NA|TRBV29-1|TRBJ2-7|NA
TGCAGCGTTGAAGGAGAGCCCACCTACGAGCAGTACTTC
CSVEGEPTYEQYF
>NA|TRBV4-3|TRBJ1-1|NA
TGCGCCAGCAGCGGGGGGGTTCGGAACACTGAAGCTTTCTTT
CASSGGVRNTEAFF
>NA|TRBV27|TRBJ2-7|TRBD1
TGTGCCAGCAGTTTATGGACAGGAAGCTCCTACGAGCAGTACTTC
CASSLWTGSSYEQYF
>NA|TRBV5-4|TRBJ2-7|NA
TGTGCCAGCAGCTTGGGACAGCACTCCTACGAGCAGTACTTC
CASSLGQHSYEQYF
>NA|TRBV9|TRBJ2-2|TRBD2
TGTGCCAGCAGCTCCTCCTCGGGGACTAGCCTCGTTCTCCTAAACACCGGGGAGCTGTTTTTT
CASSSSSGTSLVLLNTGELFF
>NA|TRBV5-6|TRBJ1-3|NA
TGTGCCAGCAGCTGGGCTCCTGAGGTGGACACCATATATTTT
CASSWAPEVDTIYF
>NA|TRBV2|TRBJ2-7|NA
TGTGCCTGTGAGGCAGGGGACTACGAGCAGTACTTC
CACEAGDYEQYF
>NA|TRBV10-3|TRBJ1-1|NA
TGTGCCATCAGTACCCGCGGCACTGAAGCTTTCTTT
CAISTRGTEAFF
>NA|TRBV5-8|TRBJ1-1|TRBD1
TGTGCCAGCAGCTTGGTAGGGCAGGGGGGCACTGAAGCTTTCTTT
CASSLVGQGGTEAFF
>NA|TRBV19|TRBJ2-2|NA
TGTGCCAGTAGTATTGAGCTACTTCGAGGCACCGGGGAGCTGTTTTTT
CASSIELLRGTGELFF
>NA|TRBV7-9|TRBJ2-5|TRBD1
TGTGCCAGCAGGGTACAGGGGAGTGAGGAGACCCAGTACTTC
CASRVQGSEETQYF
>NA|TRBV23-1|TRBJ1-2|NA
TGCGCCACCTTCTCTATGCGCTACACCTTC
CATFSMRYTF
>NA|TRBV18|TRBJ2-3|NA
TGTGCCAGCTCACCTGAGGAAGGAGATACGCAGTATTTT
CASSPEEGDTQYF
>NA|TRBV28|TRBJ1-1|NA
TGTGCCAGCAGTTTACAGCCAGGTGAAGCTTTCTTT
CASSLQPGEAFF
>NA|TRBV13|TRBJ1-5|NA
TGTGCCAGCAGCCTCGACAGAAATCAGCCCCAGCATTTT
CASSLDRNQPQHF
>NA|TRBV9|TRBJ2-7|TRBD2
TGTGCCAGCAGCGTAGGTGGACTAGCGGGAGGCGAGCAGTACTTC
CASSVGGLAGGEQYF
>NA|TRBV7-7|TRBJ2-5|TRBD1
TGTGCTAGCAGCGCCCTGACAGGGGTCGAGACCCAGTACTTC
CASSALTGVETQYF
>once|TRBV28|TRBJ2-3|NA
TGTGCCACCACGACCCTAAATTCCGGGCTCAGCACAGATACGCAGTATTTT
CATTTLNSGLSTDTQYF
>NA|TRBV9|TRBJ1-4|NA
TGTGCCAGCAGCGTAGAGGGTGGGGGGCCTGGAGATGAAAAACTGTTTTTT
CASSVEGGGPGDEKLFF
>NA|TRBV9|TRBJ2-7|TRBD2
TGTGCCAGCAGCGCAAATAGACTAGCGGGACGCTACGAGCAGTACTTC
CASSANRLAGRYEQYF
>NA|TRBV4-1|TRBJ2-7|NA
TGCGCCAGCAGCCAAGTTGCGAGGAACTACGAGCAGTACTTC
CASSQVARNYEQYF
>NA|TRBV6-6|TRBJ2-5|TRBD2
TGTGCCAGCAGTTACTCGATGGGGGGGGAGACCCAGTACTTC
CASSYSMGGETQYF
>NA|TRBV19|TRBJ1-5|TRBD1
TGTGCCAGTAATAAGGACAGGGAAGGGGAACAGCCCCAGCATTTT
CASNKDREGEQPQHF
>NA|TRBV7-6|TRBJ2-5|NA
TGTGCCAGCAGCTTAAGCCGGCCGGAGACCCAGTACTTC
CASSLSRPETQYF
>few|TRBV7-9|TRBJ1-5|NA
TGTGCCAGCAGCGTTGACTCCGAGGTTGGGCAGCCCCAGCATTTT
CASSVDSEVGQPQHF
>NA|TRBV6-5|TRBJ2-2|NA
TGTGCCAGCAGTTACTCGAGCACCGGGGAGCTGTTTTTT
CASSYSSTGELFF
>NA|TRBV5-6|TRBJ1-2|NA
TGTGCCAGCAGCCCCTTGGGGGTAGGCTACACCTTC
CASSPLGVGYTF
>NA|TRBV4-3|TRBJ2-7|TRBD1
TGCGCCAGCAGCCAAGAGTATCAGGGGGCTTACGAGCAGTACTTC
CASSQEYQGAYEQYF
>NA|TRBV7-9|TRBJ2-4|NA
TGTGCCAGCAGCTTAGCGGTGGGTTTAGCCAAAAACATTCAGTACTTC
CASSLAVGLAKNIQYF
>NA|TRBV9|TRBJ2-1|NA
TGTGCCAGCAGCGGGGGAAGGGATGAGCAGTTCTTC
CASSGGRDEQFF
>NA|TRBV13|TRBJ2-7|TRBD1
TGTGCCAGCAGCTCCATAGGGGGCCCCCGGAACAACGAGCAGTACTTC
CASSSIGGPRNNEQYF
>NA|TRBV2|TRBJ2-7|NA
TGTGCCAGCAGTCCCCCAGGGTTTGCCTACGAGCAGTACTTC
CASSPPGFAYEQYF
>NA|TRBV10-3|TRBJ1-2|NA
TGTGCCATCACCGGAGGGACCGAGAATGGCTACACCTTC
CAITGGTENGYTF
>NA|TRBV27|TRBJ2-5|NA
TGTGCCAGCAGTTTTGGGGTGACCCAGTACTTC
CASSFGVTQYF
>NA|TRBV4-3|TRBJ2-1|TRBD1
TGCGCCAGCAGCCTTCTCGAAGGACAGGGGAGGAATGAGCAGTTCTTC
CASSLLEGQGRNEQFF